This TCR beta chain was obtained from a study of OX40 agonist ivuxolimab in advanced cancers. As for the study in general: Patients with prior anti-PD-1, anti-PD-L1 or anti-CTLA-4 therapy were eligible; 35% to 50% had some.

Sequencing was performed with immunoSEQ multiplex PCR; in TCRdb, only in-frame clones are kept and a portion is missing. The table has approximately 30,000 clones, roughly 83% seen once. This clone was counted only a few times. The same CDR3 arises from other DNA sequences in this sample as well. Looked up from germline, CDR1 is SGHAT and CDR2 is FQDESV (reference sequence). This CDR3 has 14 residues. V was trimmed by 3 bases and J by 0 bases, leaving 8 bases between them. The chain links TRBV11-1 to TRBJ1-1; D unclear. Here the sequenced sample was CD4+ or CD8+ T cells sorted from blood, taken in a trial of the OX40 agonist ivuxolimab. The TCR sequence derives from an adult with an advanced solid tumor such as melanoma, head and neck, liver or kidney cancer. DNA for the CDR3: TGTGCCAGCAGCTTGGGAAGATTGAACACTGAAGCTTTCTTT. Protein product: CASSLGRLNTEAFF.